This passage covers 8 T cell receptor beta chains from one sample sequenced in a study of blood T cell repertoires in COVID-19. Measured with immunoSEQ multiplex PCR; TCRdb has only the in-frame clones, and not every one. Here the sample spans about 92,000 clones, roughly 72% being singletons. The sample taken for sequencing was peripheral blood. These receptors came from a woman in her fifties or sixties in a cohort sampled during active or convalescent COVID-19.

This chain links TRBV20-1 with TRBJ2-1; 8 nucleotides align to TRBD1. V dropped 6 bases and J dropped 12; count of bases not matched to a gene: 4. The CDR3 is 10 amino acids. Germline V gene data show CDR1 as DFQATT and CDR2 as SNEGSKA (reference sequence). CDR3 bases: TGCAGTGCGGGCAGGGGGCTGCAGTTCTTC. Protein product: CSAGRGLQFF.

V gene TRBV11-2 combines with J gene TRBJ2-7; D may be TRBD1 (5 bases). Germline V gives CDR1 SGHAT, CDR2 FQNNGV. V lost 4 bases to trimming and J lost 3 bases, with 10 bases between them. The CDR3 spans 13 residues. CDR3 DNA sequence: TGTGCCAGCAGCTGGGCCAGGGACTACGAGCAGTACTTC. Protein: CASSWARDYEQYF.

This CDR3 is CASSMVGGIWETQYF. The CDR3 nucleotides read TGTGCCAGTAGTATGGTGGGGGGGATCTGGGAGACCCAGTACTTC. The V gene is TRBV19, the J gene TRBJ2-5; 7 bases agree with TRBD2. The junction had 9 bases not matched to a gene; V was cut back by 3 bases and J by 5 bases. Germline assignment: CDR1 LNHDA and CDR2 SQIVND (reference sequence). The CDR3 contains 15 residues.

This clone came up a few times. The CDR3 sequence is CASRRGVFDTGELFF. The CDR3 DNA sequence: TGTGCCAGCAGGCGGGGAGTGTTCGACACCGGGGAGCTGTTTTTT. The chain is built from TRBV6-5 and TRBJ2-2; TRBD2 is a possible D gene (6 bases). Deletions cut 6 bases from V and 3 bases from J, with 14 bases between. CDR1 MNHEY and CDR2 SVGAGI come from the germline V gene. This CDR3 is built from 15 residues.

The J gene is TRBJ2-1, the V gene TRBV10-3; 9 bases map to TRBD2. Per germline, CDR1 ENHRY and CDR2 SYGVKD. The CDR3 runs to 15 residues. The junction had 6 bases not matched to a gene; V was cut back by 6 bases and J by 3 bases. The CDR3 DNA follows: TGTGCCATCAGGGCAGCGGGGGGAATCTACAATGAGCAGTTCTTC. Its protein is CAIRAAGGIYNEQFF.

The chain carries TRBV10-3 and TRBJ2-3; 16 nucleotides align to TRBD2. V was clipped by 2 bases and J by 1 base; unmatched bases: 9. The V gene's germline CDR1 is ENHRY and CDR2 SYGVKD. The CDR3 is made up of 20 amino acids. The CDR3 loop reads CAISEPTGTSGGGGTDTQYF. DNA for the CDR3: TGTGCCATCAGTGAGCCGACAGGGACTAGCGGGGGGGGCGGCACAGATACGCAGTATTTT.

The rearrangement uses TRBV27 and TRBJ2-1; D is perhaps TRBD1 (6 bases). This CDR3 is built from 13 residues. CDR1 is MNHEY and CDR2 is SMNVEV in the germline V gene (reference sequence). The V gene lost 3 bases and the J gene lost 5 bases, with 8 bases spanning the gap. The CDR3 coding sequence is TGTGCCAGCAGTTTGAGACAGGACAATGAGCAGTTCTTC. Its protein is CASSLRQDNEQFF.

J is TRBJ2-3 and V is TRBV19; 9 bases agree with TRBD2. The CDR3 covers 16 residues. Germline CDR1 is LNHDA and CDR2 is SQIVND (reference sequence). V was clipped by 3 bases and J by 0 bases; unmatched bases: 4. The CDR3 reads CASSIRAGGSTDTQYF. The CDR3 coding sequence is TGTGCCAGTAGTATCAGGGCGGGGGGGAGCACAGATACGCAGTATTTT.